Described below is a single T cell receptor beta chain sequence and its context. Trimming cost V 7 bases and J 6 bases, with 12 bases left between them. The CDR3 sequence is 12 residues long. Germline CDR1 and CDR2: MDHEN and SYDVKM. The sample is drawn from a study of blood T cell repertoires in COVID-19. The data were produced by immunoSEQ multiplex PCR, yet TCRdb's version contains in-frame clones alone and is incomplete. The sample gives over 55,000 clones, more than 90% of which show up once; under 2.5% is in the top ten. The receptor was isolated from a man between 60 and 70 years old with acute or convalescent COVID-19. Material for sequencing was peripheral blood. This chain connects TRBV28 to TRBJ1-2; TRBD1 might be the D (5 bases). CDR3 DNA sequence: TGTGCCAGCACCAGGGATTTCAATGGCTACACCTTC. It translates to CASTRDFNGYTF.